The 10 T cell receptor beta chains in this list originate from one sample, sequenced in a study of T cells in Graves' hyperthyroidism and ophthalmopathy. Amplified TCR beta CDR3 regions derived from RNA transcripts. A first-round RT-PCR of the TCR CDR3 used the HTBI primer set. TCRdb reprocessed the multiplex PCR reads with MiXCR, giving one entry per CDR3 protein. The sample contains fewer than 450,000 distinct CDR3 sequences, about a sixth of which appear only once. Sequencing input: blood. The receptors were gathered from a woman younger than 45 with Graves' hyperthyroidism that later progressed to Graves' ophthalmopathy.

This clonotype has at least ten counts. This CDR3 is CASSEEGFKGAFF. Written as DNA, the CDR3 is TGTGCCAGCAGTGAAGAGGGGTTTAAAGGAGCTTTCTTT. The chain employs TRBV6-1 and TRBJ1-1, with TRBD1 as a possible D gene (5 bases). V lost 1 base and J lost 10, with 13 bases in between. Germline CDR1 reads MNHNS; CDR2 reads SASEGT. The CDR3 covers 13 residues.

The J gene is TRBJ2-1, the V gene TRBV7-3, with D tentatively TRBD2 (5 bases). This CDR3 is built from 15 residues. V lost 1 base and J 6 bases, leaving 13 bases between the germline ends. Germline-derived CDR1 and CDR2 are SGHTA and FQGTGA. The CDR3 is CASSLKSLAGNEQFF. As DNA, the CDR3 is TGTGCCAGCAGCTTAAAATCCCTAGCTGGCAATGAGCAGTTCTTC.

This clonotype was detected many times. The V and J genes are TRBV6-1 and TRBJ1-1; tentatively, D is TRBD1 (5 bases). Trimming pared 0 bases from V and 6 bases from J, leaving 11 bases between. Germline loops: CDR1 MNHNS, CDR2 SASEGT. The CDR3 spans 14 residues. CDR3 protein: CASSEAIRGSEAFF. CDR3 sequence (DNA): TGTGCCAGCAGTGAAGCGATTAGGGGTTCTGAAGCTTTCTTT.

This clonotype was detected a few times. Here the CDR3 DNA reads TGTGCCAGCAGTCTGAGACAGGGTAGATCTTATATTGCGAACACCGGGGAGCTGTTTTTT. This gives the protein CASSLRQGRSYIANTGELFF. The chain couples TRBV6-1 to TRBJ2-2, with 7 bases fitting TRBD1. Trimming took 5 bases from V and 0 from J; bases not matched to a gene: 18. The CDR3 is made up of 20 amino acids. Germline V gene sequence: CDR1 MNHNS, CDR2 SASEGT.

This clonotype appeared many times. This sequence joins TRBV5-1 and TRBJ1-1, with D perhaps matching TRBD1 (5 bases). The CDR3 is 14 amino acids. The germline CDR1 and CDR2 sequences are SGHRS and YFSETQ. V shed 2 bases and J shed 3 bases, with 11 bases lying between them. CDR3 bases: TGCGCCAGCAGCTTTTGGGGGTTGGACACTGAAGCTTTCTTT. The encoded protein is CASSFWGLDTEAFF.

The gene calls are TRBV30 and TRBJ2-2; D is undetermined. V lost 4 bases and J 0 bases, leaving 12 bases between the germline ends. Looked up from germline, CDR1 is GTSNPN and CDR2 is SVGIG (reference sequence). The CDR3 length is 15 residues. The CDR3 sequence is CAWTAQFANTGELFF. The CDR3 DNA reads as TGTGCCTGGACGGCACAGTTCGCGAACACCGGGGAGCTGTTTTTT.

This clonotype has ten or more counts. The chain uses TRBV5-8 and TRBJ2-3, with D unclear. CDR3 length: 16 residues. The germline CDR1 and CDR2 sequences are SGHTS and YDEGEE. Trimming took off 0 bases at V and 0 bases at J, with 11 bases between the two ends. CDR3: CASSLGLDRSTDTQYF. DNA for the CDR3: TGTGCCAGCAGCTTGGGATTGGACCGGAGCACAGATACGCAGTATTTT.

On this clonotype: A junction boundary mismatches the germline segment, possibly from a read error. The V gene is TRBV12-3 or TRBV12-4, the J gene TRBJ2-7, with D perhaps matching TRBD1 (6 bases). The CDR3 extends over 17 amino acids. CDR3: CAGSFKFADRVVYEQYF. The CDR3, as DNA: TGTGCCGGCAGTTTTAAGTTTGCGGACAGAGTAGTCTACGAGCAGTACTTC.

Many counts were recorded for this clonotype. The chain links TRBV11-2 to TRBJ2-2; D may be TRBD1 or TRBD2 (5 bases each). V was shortened by 0 bases and J by 5 bases, with 10 bases between the two germline ends. This CDR3 spans 15 amino acids. The germline CDR1 and CDR2 sequences are SGHAT and FQNNGV. The DNA for the CDR3 is TGTGCCAGCAGCTTAGATTGGGGGAGTACCGGGGAGCTGTTTTTT. Protein sequence: CASSLDWGSTGELFF.

This sequence joins TRBV7-9 and TRBJ2-7; either TRBD1 or TRBD2 may supply D (5 bases each). CDR3 length: 16 residues. CDR1 SEHNR and CDR2 FQNEAQ come from the germline V gene (reference sequence). V dropped 5 bases and J dropped 0 bases, with 17 bases sitting between them. CDR3 protein: CASSPPGRESSYEQYF. CDR3 in DNA: TGTGCCAGCAGCCCCCCCGGCAGGGAGAGCTCCTACGAGCAGTACTTC.